The clone carrying this TCR beta chain was detected only a few times. What it recognizes is unknown. The J segment lost 6 bases and the V segment lost 4 bases, leaving 8 bases of the junction unmatched. Germline V gene sequence: CDR1 SGHRS, CDR2 YFSETQ. The CDR3 sequence is 14 residues long. This sample was included in a study of T cells after yellow fever vaccination. Study details: It was SMART-Seq v4 Ultra Low Input that prepared the fractions with low cell numbers. Study-wide points: The booster saw the reappearance of most primary-vaccination clones (approximately 97% CD4, 88% CD8).

For TCR, cDNA came from 5'RACE template switching, which added a universal primer site and UMIs. TCRdb re-called the 5' RACE reads through MiXCR, storing one row per CDR3 protein. This table has some 260,000 distinct CDR3 sequences, roughly 5.6% appearing once. This sequence joins TRBV5-1 and TRBJ2-7; 9 bases align to TRBD1. The origin of this receptor is a man younger than 30 who received the YFV17D yellow fever vaccine. The sample in question was CD4+ T cells sorted from PBMCs, obtained on the day of the yellow fever booster vaccination. CDR3 loop: CASSVTGGISEQYF. The DNA for the CDR3 is TGCGCCAGCAGCGTGACAGGGGGAATTTCCGAGCAGTACTTC.